A selection of T cell receptor beta chains follows, all from one sample in a study of graft-versus-host responses after intestinal transplantation. Libraries were prepared by immunoSEQ multiplex PCR; TCRdb keeps only in-frame clonotypes and omits some of them. The data contain tens of thousands of clones, 91% of them singletons. No cognate antigen is known for these TCRs. The sequencing used unstimulated CD4+ T cells sorted from spleen or lymph node cells, collected before intestinal transplant. The receptor source for this set is a human donor who received an intestinal transplant. Each CDR3 is given with its conserved first and last residue. Fields, in order: V gene, J gene, D gene, clone size, CDR3 protein, CDR3 DNA. D genes are given only for firm matches. Size is omitted from some rows. Given values are once, few, many or a class for expanded clones.

v_gene: TRBV5-4
j_gene: TRBJ2-7
d_gene: .
abundance: .
CDR3aa: CASSPSSTYEQYF
CDR3nt: TGTGCCAGCAGCCCCTCTAGCACCTACGAGCAGTACTTC

v_gene: TRBV11-2
j_gene: TRBJ1-2
d_gene: .
abundance: .
CDR3aa: CASSLEAGEGYGYTF
CDR3nt: TGTGCCAGCAGCTTAGAGGCGGGGGAGGGCTATGGCTACACCTTC

v_gene: TRBV29-1
j_gene: TRBJ2-7
d_gene: .
abundance: .
CDR3aa: CSVRAGTYEQYF
CDR3nt: TGCAGCGTTCGGGCAGGGACCTACGAGCAGTACTTC

v_gene: TRBV6-6
j_gene: TRBJ2-7
d_gene: TRBD1
abundance: .
CDR3aa: CASTAADRAPYEQYF
CDR3nt: TGTGCCAGCACGGCAGCCGACAGGGCACCCTACGAGCAGTACTTC

v_gene: TRBV27
j_gene: TRBJ2-7
d_gene: .
abundance: .
CDR3aa: CASRAGFFSYEQYF
CDR3nt: TGTGCCAGCAGGGCAGGGTTCTTCTCCTACGAGCAGTACTTC

v_gene: TRBV7-7
j_gene: TRBJ2-1
d_gene: .
abundance: .
CDR3aa: CASSPRTDLNEQFF
CDR3nt: TGTGCCAGCAGCCCTCGGACAGACCTTAATGAGCAGTTCTTC

v_gene: TRBV5-1
j_gene: TRBJ2-5
d_gene: .
abundance: .
CDR3aa: CASSSQAGAGRETQYF
CDR3nt: TGCGCCAGCAGCTCCCAAGCAGGGGCAGGTAGAGAGACCCAGTACTTC

v_gene: TRBV9
j_gene: TRBJ2-1
d_gene: .
abundance: .
CDR3aa: CASSGALNGEQFF
CDR3nt: TGTGCCAGCAGCGGTGCCCTAAACGGTGAGCAGTTCTTC

v_gene: TRBV4-1
j_gene: TRBJ2-5
d_gene: TRBD2
abundance: .
CDR3aa: CASSQGGSGVQETQYF
CDR3nt: TGCGCCAGCAGCCAAGGTGGTAGCGGGGTTCAAGAGACCCAGTACTTC

v_gene: TRBV19
j_gene: TRBJ1-1
d_gene: .
abundance: .
CDR3aa: CASSIVRGKAFF
CDR3nt: TGTGCCAGTAGTATAGTAAGGGGGAAAGCTTTCTTT

v_gene: TRBV19
j_gene: TRBJ2-5
d_gene: TRBD1
abundance: .
CDR3aa: CASSINRGLGETQYF
CDR3nt: TGTGCCAGTAGTATAAACAGGGGGCTCGGAGAGACCCAGTACTTC

v_gene: TRBV2
j_gene: TRBJ2-3
d_gene: .
abundance: few
CDR3aa: CASSASRVRNTQYF
CDR3nt: TGTGCCAGCAGTGCCTCCAGGGTGAGGAATACGCAGTATTTT

v_gene: TRBV9
j_gene: TRBJ2-1
d_gene: .
abundance: .
CDR3aa: CASSPASPSYNEQFF
CDR3nt: TGTGCCAGCAGCCCAGCTAGTCCGAGCTACAATGAGCAGTTCTTC

v_gene: TRBV9
j_gene: TRBJ2-7
d_gene: .
abundance: .
CDR3aa: CASSVAEGTPYEQYF
CDR3nt: TGTGCCAGCAGCGTAGCTGAAGGGACTCCCTACGAGCAGTACTTC

v_gene: TRBV19
j_gene: TRBJ1-5
d_gene: TRBD1
abundance: .
CDR3aa: CASSIMAGGDQPQHF
CDR3nt: TGTGCCAGTAGTATTATGGCAGGGGGCGATCAGCCCCAGCATTTT

v_gene: TRBV7-2
j_gene: TRBJ1-1
d_gene: TRBD1
abundance: .
CDR3aa: CASSPQTGGLNTEAFF
CDR3nt: TGTGCCAGCAGCCCTCAGACAGGGGGTCTGAACACTGAAGCTTTCTTT

v_gene: TRBV2
j_gene: TRBJ1-3
d_gene: TRBD1
abundance: few
CDR3aa: CASRRTGSGNTIYF
CDR3nt: TGTGCCAGCAGGCGGACAGGCTCTGGAAACACCATATATTTT

v_gene: TRBV5-1
j_gene: TRBJ2-2
d_gene: .
abundance: .
CDR3aa: CASSPEGQITGELFF
CDR3nt: TGCGCCAGCAGCCCGGAGGGACAGATCACCGGGGAGCTGTTTTTT

v_gene: TRBV25-1
j_gene: TRBJ1-2
d_gene: TRBD1
abundance: .
CDR3aa: CASSVGQGYGYTF
CDR3nt: TGTGCCAGCAGTGTGGGACAGGGCTATGGCTACACCTTC

v_gene: TRBV10-3
j_gene: TRBJ2-3
d_gene: TRBD2
abundance: once
CDR3aa: CAISESLASGRYF
CDR3nt: TGTGCCATCAGTGAGTCATTAGCTAGCGGGCGGTATTTT

v_gene: TRBV20-1
j_gene: TRBJ2-5
d_gene: .
abundance: .
CDR3aa: CSASSETQYF
CDR3nt: TGCAGTGCTAGCTCCGAGACCCAGTACTTC

v_gene: TRBV18
j_gene: TRBJ2-7
d_gene: TRBD2
abundance: .
CDR3aa: CASSPQSGTSGYEQYF
CDR3nt: TGTGCCAGCTCACCGCAGTCCGGGACTAGCGGTTACGAGCAGTACTTC

v_gene: TRBV7-2
j_gene: TRBJ1-3
d_gene: TRBD1
abundance: .
CDR3aa: CASSPDRGLQGNTIYF
CDR3nt: TGTGCCAGCAGCCCAGACAGGGGGCTCCAAGGAAACACCATATATTTT

v_gene: TRBV4-1
j_gene: TRBJ1-2
d_gene: .
abundance: .
CDR3aa: CASSRGAGYGYTF
CDR3nt: TGCGCCAGCAGCCGAGGCGCGGGGTATGGCTACACCTTC

v_gene: TRBV5-1
j_gene: TRBJ1-1
d_gene: TRBD1
abundance: .
CDR3aa: CASSLRGTGGRNTEAFF
CDR3nt: TGCGCCAGCAGCTTGAGAGGGACAGGGGGGAGAAACACTGAAGCTTTCTTT

v_gene: TRBV30
j_gene: TRBJ1-2
d_gene: .
abundance: once
CDR3aa: CAWREAGRLYGYTF
CDR3nt: TGTGCCTGGAGAGAGGCAGGGCGGTTATATGGCTACACCTTC

v_gene: TRBV18
j_gene: TRBJ1-5
d_gene: .
abundance: .
CDR3aa: CASSPEVVGGTPQHF
CDR3nt: TGTGCCAGCTCACCAGAGGTGGTGGGGGGTACGCCCCAGCATTTT

v_gene: TRBV7-2
j_gene: TRBJ1-1
d_gene: .
abundance: .
CDR3aa: CASSLLSDLAEAFF
CDR3nt: TGTGCCAGCAGCCTATTAAGCGACCTAGCTGAAGCTTTCTTT

v_gene: TRBV6-1
j_gene: TRBJ1-1
d_gene: .
abundance: .
CDR3aa: CASSVFQGAAEAFF
CDR3nt: TGTGCCAGCAGTGTTTTCCAAGGGGCAGCAGAAGCTTTCTTT

v_gene: TRBV6-1
j_gene: TRBJ1-2
d_gene: .
abundance: .
CDR3aa: CASSESRVDYGYTF
CDR3nt: TGTGCCAGCAGTGAAAGCAGGGTTGACTATGGCTACACCTTC

v_gene: TRBV7-9
j_gene: TRBJ2-7
d_gene: TRBD1
abundance: .
CDR3aa: CASSYGPGQGSYEQYF
CDR3nt: TGTGCCAGCAGCTACGGGCCGGGACAGGGGTCCTACGAGCAGTACTTC

v_gene: TRBV5-8
j_gene: TRBJ1-1
d_gene: .
abundance: .
CDR3aa: CASSRGTGVGAEAFF
CDR3nt: TGTGCCAGCAGCCGCGGGACGGGGGTTGGTGCTGAAGCTTTCTTT

v_gene: TRBV30
j_gene: TRBJ1-4
d_gene: .
abundance: .
CDR3aa: CAWAGQNLNEKLFF
CDR3nt: TGTGCCTGGGCCGGACAGAACCTCAATGAAAAACTGTTTTTT

v_gene: TRBV7-2
j_gene: TRBJ1-5
d_gene: .
abundance: .
CDR3aa: CASSLTTAGGHQPQHF
CDR3nt: TGTGCCAGCAGCTTAACGACAGCCGGCGGACATCAGCCCCAGCATTTT

v_gene: TRBV11-3
j_gene: TRBJ2-4
d_gene: TRBD2
abundance: .
CDR3aa: CASSRVTKGRDIQYF
CDR3nt: TGTGCCAGCAGCAGAGTAACCAAGGGGAGGGACATTCAGTACTTC

v_gene: TRBV6-1
j_gene: TRBJ2-7
d_gene: TRBD1
abundance: .
CDR3aa: CASRQGAAYEQYF
CDR3nt: TGTGCCAGCAGACAGGGGGCAGCCTACGAGCAGTACTTC

v_gene: TRBV7-2
j_gene: TRBJ2-3
d_gene: .
abundance: once
CDR3aa: CASLLAGGADTQYF
CDR3nt: TGTGCCAGCCTACTAGCTGGGGGGGCGGATACGCAGTATTTT

v_gene: TRBV6-5
j_gene: TRBJ1-6
d_gene: TRBD1
abundance: few
CDR3aa: CASTPDRGSSPLHF
CDR3nt: TGTGCCAGCACCCCGGACAGGGGGAGTTCACCCCTCCACTTT

v_gene: TRBV6-5
j_gene: TRBJ1-1
d_gene: .
abundance: .
CDR3aa: CASSKLRGMNTEAFF
CDR3nt: TGTGCCAGCAGTAAACTCAGGGGCATGAACACTGAAGCTTTCTTT

v_gene: TRBV5-1
j_gene: TRBJ2-6
d_gene: TRBD1
abundance: .
CDR3aa: CASSPRWDRGISGANVLTF
CDR3nt: TGCGCCAGCAGCCCAAGGTGGGACAGGGGTATCTCTGGGGCCAACGTCCTGACTTTC

v_gene: TRBV29-1
j_gene: TRBJ2-3
d_gene: .
abundance: .
CDR3aa: CSVEMGRTTDTQYF
CDR3nt: TGCAGCGTTGAGATGGGCAGGACAACAGATACGCAGTATTTT

v_gene: TRBV7-9
j_gene: TRBJ1-3
d_gene: TRBD1
abundance: .
CDR3aa: CASSPRQGSSGNTIYF
CDR3nt: TGTGCCAGCAGCCCCAGACAGGGATCATCTGGAAACACCATATATTTT

v_gene: TRBV4-3
j_gene: TRBJ2-7
d_gene: .
abundance: .
CDR3aa: CASSQEGADSYEQYF
CDR3nt: TGCGCCAGCAGCCAAGAAGGGGCAGATTCCTACGAGCAGTACTTC

v_gene: TRBV29-1
j_gene: TRBJ2-3
d_gene: .
abundance: .
CDR3aa: CSVFQGTDTQYF
CDR3nt: TGCAGCGTTTTCCAGGGAACAGATACGCAGTATTTT

v_gene: TRBV4-3
j_gene: TRBJ2-7
d_gene: TRBD2
abundance: .
CDR3aa: CASSQDTSGVGGSLGEQYF
CDR3nt: TGCGCCAGCAGCCAAGATACGAGCGGGGTGGGGGGAAGTTTGGGCGAGCAGTACTTC

v_gene: TRBV6-6
j_gene: TRBJ2-7
d_gene: TRBD2
abundance: .
CDR3aa: CASSRLHHTGTNEQYF
CDR3nt: TGTGCCAGCAGTCGACTACACCATACGGGGACTAACGAGCAGTACTTC

v_gene: TRBV18
j_gene: TRBJ2-2
d_gene: .
abundance: .
CDR3aa: CASSPTGGNTGELFF
CDR3nt: TGTGCCAGCTCACCAACCGGGGGGAACACCGGGGAGCTGTTTTTT

v_gene: TRBV19
j_gene: TRBJ2-7
d_gene: TRBD1
abundance: .
CDR3aa: CASSISPGQGYEQYF
CDR3nt: TGTGCCAGTAGTATCTCGCCGGGACAGGGCTACGAGCAGTACTTC

v_gene: TRBV7-2
j_gene: TRBJ2-3
d_gene: TRBD2
abundance: .
CDR3aa: CASSSLLAGQYF
CDR3nt: TGTGCCAGCAGCTCCCTGCTAGCGGGGCAGTATTTT

v_gene: TRBV7-9
j_gene: TRBJ1-2
d_gene: .
abundance: .
CDR3aa: CASSLGLDGYTF
CDR3nt: TGTGCCAGCAGCTTGGGGCTGGATGGCTACACCTTC

v_gene: TRBV18
j_gene: TRBJ2-7
d_gene: TRBD1
abundance: .
CDR3aa: CASSSNRDSNTYEQYF
CDR3nt: TGTGCCAGCTCATCTAACCGGGACAGCAACACCTACGAGCAGTACTTC

v_gene: TRBV10-2
j_gene: TRBJ2-2
d_gene: TRBD2
abundance: .
CDR3aa: CASRLAGANTGELFF
CDR3nt: TGCGCCAGCAGGTTAGCGGGCGCCAACACCGGGGAGCTGTTTTTT

v_gene: TRBV5-6
j_gene: TRBJ1-2
d_gene: TRBD1
abundance: once
CDR3aa: CASSFEGQGAVGYTF
CDR3nt: TGTGCCAGCAGCTTTGAGGGACAGGGGGCAGTTGGCTACACCTTC

v_gene: TRBV19
j_gene: TRBJ1-4
d_gene: .
abundance: .
CDR3aa: CASSTARGNEKLFF
CDR3nt: TGTGCCAGTAGTACCGCCAGGGGAAATGAAAAACTGTTTTTT

v_gene: TRBV5-4
j_gene: TRBJ1-3
d_gene: TRBD1
abundance: .
CDR3aa: CASSPGQGAFSGNTIYF
CDR3nt: TGTGCCAGCAGCCCTGGACAGGGGGCTTTCTCTGGAAACACCATATATTTT